Presented here are 26 T cell receptor beta chains from one specimen sequenced in a study of T cells in Graves' hyperthyroidism and ophthalmopathy. RNA transcripts were the template for amplifying TCR beta CDR3 regions. The HTBI primer set was used in a first-round RT-PCR of the TCR CDR3. TCRdb itself ran the multiplex PCR reads through MiXCR, one entry per CDR3 protein. The profile shows some 560,000 distinct CDR3 sequences, more than 15% of them singletons. Specimen: blood. These receptors all come from a woman under 40 with Graves' hyperthyroidism.

The V gene is TRBV10-3, the J gene TRBJ2-3, with D possibly being TRBD1 (5 bases). The germline V gene encodes CDR1 ENHRY and CDR2 SYGVKD. There are 14 residues in the CDR3. V lost 10 bases and J lost 4, with 18 bases in between. The CDR3 coding sequence is TGTGCCACAACGACAGACCGAGGCGCAGATACGCAGTATTTT. Protein: CATTTDRGADTQYF.

This clonotype came up many times. The chain joins TRBV27 to TRBJ2-1, with TRBD2 matching over 7 bases. The CDR3 is 14 residues long. V was pared by 6 bases and J by 5 bases, with 7 bases of the junction left unmatched. From germline, CDR1 is MNHEY and CDR2 SMNVEV (reference sequence). CDR3 region: CASSPRESDNEQFF. CDR3 bases: TGTGCCAGCAGCCCGCGGGAGAGCGACAATGAGCAGTTCTTC.

In its sample, this clonotype was seen a few times. The rearrangement uses TRBV12-3 or TRBV12-4 and TRBJ1-1; no clear D. Trimming shortened V by 3 bases and J by 4 bases, and 9 bases separated the two germline ends. This CDR3 comprises 13 residues. The CDR3 protein is CASSLMRSTEAFF. The CDR3 region has the DNA TGTGCCAGCAGTTTGATGAGGAGCACTGAAGCTTTCTTT.

The chain employs TRBV4-3 and TRBJ2-1; 12 nucleotides line up with TRBD2. The CDR3 contains 17 residues. V lost 2 bases to trimming and J lost 8 bases; unmatched junction nucleotides: 10. The germline CDR1 and CDR2 sequences are LGHNA and YSLEER. The chain's CDR3 is CASSQIWETSGSYEQFF. In DNA form, the CDR3 reads TGCGCCAGCAGCCAAATTTGGGAGACTAGCGGGAGTTATGAGCAGTTCTTC.

This clonotype was recorded many times. The V gene is TRBV18, the J gene TRBJ2-5; D uncertain. In germline, CDR1 is KGHSH, CDR2 LQKENI. This CDR3 comprises 14 residues. V lost 4 bases to trimming and J lost 5 bases, with 14 bases between them. The CDR3 coding sequence is TGTGCCAGCTCACTACTGGACGGGCCGGAGACCCAGTACTTC. It translates to CASSLLDGPETQYF.

The chain is built from TRBV20-1 and TRBJ2-7; TRBD2 aligns across 8 bases. The J segment lost 3 bases and the V segment lost 0 bases, leaving 7 bases of the junction unmatched. The CDR3 spans 15 residues. Germline-derived CDR1 and CDR2 are DFQATT and SNEGSKA (reference sequence). The CDR3 here is CSARDPAGEVYEQYF. For the CDR3, the DNA is TGCAGTGCTAGAGACCCAGCGGGAGAGGTCTACGAGCAGTACTTC.

This clonotype was observed a handful of times. The rearrangement links TRBV6-2 or TRBV6-3 to TRBJ2-7; maybe TRBD2 (5 bases). Germline V lookup: CDR1 MNHEY, CDR2 SVGEGT. V lost 2 bases, J lost 0 bases, and 17 bases lay in between. CDR3 length equals 17 residues. CDR3 loop: CASSYGHPAASSYEQYF. CDR3 nucleotides: TGTGCCAGCAGTTACGGCCATCCAGCGGCTAGCTCCTACGAGCAGTACTTC.

This clonotype was counted many times. The chain combines TRBV18 with TRBJ2-5, with D uncertain. This CDR3 is 12 amino acids long. Germline-derived CDR1 and CDR2 are KGHSH and LQKENI. V was shortened by 5 bases and J by 0 bases, with 4 bases between the two germline ends. The CDR3 nucleotides read TGTGCCAGCTCAGCGTACCAAGAGACCCAGTACTTC. Translated: CASSAYQETQYF.

There are many counts of this clonotype. The chain has TRBV29-1 and TRBJ2-6; D is unclear. Between the trimmed V and J ends, which lost 4 bases and 0 bases, there was a span of 1 base. The CDR3 sequence is 12 residues long. The germline V gene has CDR1 SQVTM and CDR2 ANQGSEA. The CDR3 reads CSVVSGANVLTF. Here the CDR3 DNA reads TGCAGCGTTGTCTCTGGGGCCAACGTCCTGACTTTC.

The rearrangement joins TRBV7-2 to TRBJ1-4; no clear D. V lost 1 base, J lost 8 bases, and 14 bases lay in between. The V gene's germline CDR1 is SGHTA and CDR2 FQGNSA. This CDR3 has 15 amino acids. This CDR3 reads CASSLDVWAQEKLFF. CDR3 nucleotide sequence: TGTGCCAGCAGCTTAGATGTCTGGGCCCAAGAAAAACTGTTTTTT.

This clonotype has a handful of counts. The V call is TRBV10-3, the J call TRBJ2-6; a possible D gene is TRBD1 (6 bases). This CDR3 has 13 amino acids. The germline V gene encodes CDR1 ENHRY and CDR2 SYGVKD. V lost 9 bases, J lost 1 base, and 7 bases lay in between. This CDR3 is CAIRGSGANVLTF. The CDR3 DNA reads as TGTGCCATAAGGGGGTCTGGGGCCAACGTCCTGACTTTC.

Regarding this clonotype: A much more abundant neighbour one base away suggests this may be a read error. This chain joins TRBV12-3 or TRBV12-4 and TRBJ2-3; 9 bases fit TRBD2. The junction had 5 bases not matched to a gene; V was cut back by 2 bases and J by 2 bases. The CDR3 is 16 residues long. The CDR3 DNA reads as TGTGCCAGCAGTTTATTTGCGGGAGGGACCACAGATACGCAGTATTTT. Translation: CASSLFAGGTTDTQYF.

This clonotype was counted many times. This chain uses TRBV12-3 or TRBV12-4 with TRBJ2-1; D call uncertain. The CDR3 consists of 16 residues. Trimming removed 8 bases from V and 0 bases from J, with 17 bases in between. The CDR3 sequence is CASARRSAFSYNEQFF. The DNA for the CDR3 is TGTGCCAGCGCCCGGCGGTCCGCCTTCTCCTACAATGAGCAGTTCTTC.

This chain joins TRBV5-1 and TRBJ2-1; D is undetermined. This CDR3 is built from 15 residues. V lost 0 bases and J 5 bases, leaving 12 bases between the germline ends. Germline V gene lookup returns CDR1 SGHRS and CDR2 YFSETQ. CDR3 coding DNA: TGCGCCAGCAGCTTGGACAATCCAGCGCACAATGAGCAGTTCTTC. It is translated as CASSLDNPAHNEQFF.

This clonotype occurred many times. The chain joins TRBV7-8 to TRBJ2-5; the D is unclear. Germline CDR1 is SGHVS and CDR2 is FQNEAQ. The CDR3 spans 16 residues. The ends were cut back, 5 bases at V and 0 bases at J, with 16 bases in the middle. The CDR3 reads CASSPHLDVYQETQYF. Here the CDR3 DNA reads TGTGCCAGCAGCCCCCACCTTGATGTGTACCAAGAGACCCAGTACTTC.

This clonotype was detected ten times or more. The J gene is TRBJ1-1, the V gene TRBV2; 7 bases are shared with TRBD1. Germline CDR1 reads SNHLY; CDR2 reads FYNNEI. This CDR3 is 15 amino acids long. Trimming at V came to 6 bases and at J to 3 bases, leaving 10 bases not matched to a gene. Here the CDR3 DNA reads TGTGCCAGCAGGTGGCCTTCTACAGGGGACACTGAAGCTTTCTTT. Residues: CASRWPSTGDTEAFF.

In this sample, this clonotype turned up many times. The chain has TRBV20-1 and TRBJ1-2, with D possibly matching TRBD1 (6 bases). V lost 4 bases and J 4 bases, leaving 16 bases between the germline ends. The CDR3 covers 14 residues. Germline V gives CDR1 DFQATT, CDR2 SNEGSKA (reference sequence). CDR3 coding DNA: TGCAGTGCTAAACCCGCAGGGGAAATCTATGGCTACACCTTC. It translates to CSAKPAGEIYGYTF.

In its sample, this clonotype was seen many times. The V and J genes are TRBV12-3 or TRBV12-4 and TRBJ2-1; the match to TRBD2 covers 7 bases. This CDR3 contains 17 residues. V was clipped by 3 bases and J by 4 bases; unmatched bases: 12. The CDR3 loop reads CASSLSVGLAAYNEQFF. Here the CDR3 DNA reads TGTGCCAGCAGTTTGTCTGTAGGGCTAGCGGCATACAATGAGCAGTTCTTC.

Many counts were recorded for this clonotype. The chain combines TRBV3-1 with TRBJ2-7; D is perhaps TRBD1 (5 bases). The CDR3 extends over 13 amino acids. The V end was cut by 1 base, the J end by 3 bases, with 7 bases between. CDR1 and CDR2 from the germline V gene are LGHDT and YNNKEL (reference sequence). CDR3 protein: CASSQVQGYEQYF. DNA for the CDR3: TGTGCCAGCAGCCAAGTCCAGGGCTACGAGCAGTACTTC.

This clonotype appeared many times. The chain joins TRBV12-3 or TRBV12-4 to TRBJ2-3; perhaps D is TRBD1 or TRBD2 (6 bases each). With 5 bases removed from V and 3 bases from J, the gap between germline ends came to 9 bases. The length of the CDR3 is 13 residues. The CDR3: CASSGGTTDTQYF. As DNA, the CDR3 is TGTGCCAGCAGTGGAGGGACAACAGATACGCAGTATTTT.

The V call is TRBV7-9, the J call TRBJ1-1; possible D gene TRBD1, 5 bases. Trimming shortened V by 8 bases and J by 0 bases, and 10 bases separated the two germline ends. CDR3 length: 13 amino acids. The germline V gene has CDR1 SEHNR and CDR2 FQNEAQ (reference sequence). The CDR3 loop is CASEWGMNTEAFF. DNA of the CDR3: TGTGCCAGCGAGTGGGGGATGAACACTGAAGCTTTCTTT. The complete variable domain, with remaining parts taken from reference TRBV7-9 and TRBJ1-1, reads DTGVSQNPRHKITKRGQNVTFRCDPISEHNRLYWYRQTLGQGPEFLTYFQNEAQLEKSRLLSDRFSAERPKGSFSTLEIQRTEQGDSAMYLCASEWGMNTEAFFGQGTRLTVV.

The table lists this clonotype with many counts. The rearrangement joins TRBV20-1 to TRBJ2-1, with 13 bases lining up with TRBD2. Germline trimming cut 1 base from V and 6 bases from J; bases unmatched to any gene: 3. Germline assignment: CDR1 DFQATT and CDR2 SNEGSKA (reference sequence). The CDR3 has 15 amino acids. The CDR3 protein is CSARGGLAGINEQFF. For the CDR3, the DNA is TGCAGTGCTAGAGGGGGACTAGCGGGGATCAATGAGCAGTTCTTC.

This rearrangement joins TRBV20-1 to TRBJ2-3; possibly TRBD1 or TRBD2 for D (6 bases each). Trimming cost V 3 bases and J 0 bases, with 16 bases left between them. The CDR3 extends over 16 amino acids. From germline, CDR1 is DFQATT and CDR2 SNEGSKA (reference sequence). CDR3 loop: CSARALQGTSTDTQYF. In DNA form, the CDR3 reads TGCAGTGCTAGGGCCCTCCAGGGGACTAGCACAGATACGCAGTATTTT.

This clonotype was picked up many times. V is TRBV6-6 and J is TRBJ2-5; no clear D gene. Germline-derived CDR1 and CDR2 are MNHNY and SVGAGI (reference sequence). There are 15 residues in the CDR3. V dropped 0 bases and J dropped 7 bases, with 15 bases sitting between them. Here the CDR3 DNA reads TGTGCCAGCAGTTACTCGACCGCCGGCGGTGGGACCCAGTACTTC. Translation gives CASSYSTAGGGTQYF.

As regards this clonotype: A much larger clone lies a single base off, so this may be a read error. V gene TRBV11-3 combines with J gene TRBJ2-2; possible D gene TRBD2, 5 bases. Germline CDR1 reads SGHNT; CDR2 reads YENEEA. This CDR3 spans 17 amino acids. CDR3 protein: CASSLPAASLNTGEPFF. CDR3 nucleotide sequence: TGTGCCAGCAGCTTACCCGCCGCTAGCCTGAACACCGGGGAGCCGTTTTTT.

This clonotype appeared many times. This chain uses TRBV7-3 with TRBJ2-3; 8 bases fit TRBD2. The CDR3 sequence is 16 residues long. V trimming: 8 bases; J trimming: 3 bases; junction bases outside the gene matches: 13. Germline CDR1 reads SGHTA; CDR2 reads FQGTGA. The DNA for the CDR3 is TGTGCCAGCGGCCCTTACGGGGGCGGGAGGACAGATACGCAGTATTTT. It yields the protein CASGPYGGGRTDTQYF.